These T cell receptor beta chains were read from a single sample in a study of long-term antiretroviral therapy in people with HIV. Clones were sequenced by immunoSEQ multiplex PCR, and TCRdb holds only the in-frame ones, with some missing. The sample has 25,000 to 30,000 clones; about 83% are singletons. The starting material was unsorted PBMCs, obtained 0.4 years after starting antiretroviral therapy. Receptors originate from a man between 18 and 35 years old with HIV. The CDR3 runs from the conserved cysteine through the conserved F or W. Some rows have no size entry. The others give once, few or many, or a class for an expanded clone.

>TRBJ1-1|TRBV10-2|NA
CASSLTGLNTEAFF
>TRBJ1-5|TRBV19|once
CASSLRTGGRQPQHF
>TRBJ1-2|TRBV19|NA
CASSMGDTAYTF
>TRBJ1-3|TRBV4-3|NA
CASSQEVLLSGNTIYF
>TRBJ1-4|TRBV4-3|NA
CASSQGSGDLEKLFF
>TRBJ1-1|TRBV27|NA
CASSSGGINTEAFF
>TRBJ2-7|TRBV29-1|NA
CSVVLAGVLVEQYF
>TRBJ1-4|TRBV7-9|once
CASSFPRVEEKLFF
>TRBJ2-3|TRBV11-2|NA
CASSLDGVSTDTQYF
>TRBJ1-3|TRBV28|NA
CASSFGPISGNTIYF
>TRBJ2-1|TRBV5-1|NA
CASSLSGGRQFF
>TRBJ2-1|TRBV6-5|NA
CASSYSSGGYNEQFF
>TRBJ1-1|TRBV5-4|once
CASSLQGTEAFF
>TRBJ2-1|TRBV6-4|NA
CASSPGGQGSDEQFF
>TRBJ1-2|TRBV9|NA
CASSVGGGGGYTF
>TRBJ2-7|TRBV7-2|few
CASSLASSYEQYF
>TRBJ1-2|TRBV9|NA
CASSLTDRGNYGYTF
>TRBJ1-1|TRBV4-3|NA
CASSQDVVAQAFF
>TRBJ2-7|TRBV27|NA
CASSRGQGKEQYF
>TRBJ1-5|TRBV19|NA
CASSTQGGNQPQHF
>TRBJ1-1|TRBV18|NA
CASSPGGGTGVRTEAFF
>TRBJ1-1|TRBV6-1|NA
CASSLMTGAFTEAFF
>TRBJ2-3|TRBV9|NA
CASSVDPWTGSKVDTQYF
>TRBJ1-1|TRBV27|NA
CASSISQGRRNTEAFF
>TRBJ1-1|TRBV4-2|NA
CASSQRTTGDTEAFF
>TRBJ1-1|TRBV19|few
CASSIGGSDTEAFF
>TRBJ2-1|TRBV19|NA
CASSWGFNEQFF
>TRBJ2-1|TRBV5-1|NA
CASSFSRIGLGLAGDFNEQFF
>TRBJ1-5|TRBV4-1|NA
CASSQDLSSNQPQHF
>TRBJ2-7|TRBV19|NA
CASSIGLFLEQYF
>TRBJ1-2|TRBV4-1|few
CASSQEQGASYGYTF
>TRBJ1-1|TRBV14|NA
CASSQEAWNTEAFF
>TRBJ1-1|TRBV19|NA
CATGFGLYTEAFF
>TRBJ2-7|TRBV27|once
CASSTGTGSYEQYF
>TRBJ2-3|TRBV28|NA
CASSFVAGTDTQYF
>TRBJ1-1|TRBV12-5|NA
CASGWGGNTEAFF
>TRBJ1-5|TRBV2|NA
CASRGPGQPQHF
>TRBJ2-7|TRBV2|NA
CASRRGGAYEQYF
>TRBJ1-5|TRBV12-5|NA
CASGLPTGQGDEGNQPQHF
>TRBJ1-2|TRBV12-5|NA
CASGRDRGQDGYTF
>TRBJ2-7|TRBV5-4|NA
CASSYETANLYF
>TRBJ1-1|TRBV7-6|NA
CASSLGAGNTEAFF
>TRBJ2-2|TRBV29-1|NA
CSVEVSAGELFF
>TRBJ1-5|TRBV18|NA
CASSPRRTADSNQPQHF
>TRBJ1-2|TRBV15|NA
CATSRDLRAPNYGYTF
>TRBJ2-7|TRBV4-3|NA
CASSQDAVLSYEQYF
>TRBJ1-1|TRBV6-4|NA
CASRYGLNTEAFF
>TRBJ2-1|TRBV9|NA
CASSVGHEQFF
>TRBJ2-1|TRBV19|NA
CASSLAGGISSYNEQFF
>TRBJ1-5|TRBV2|NA
CASMPGRGNQPQHF
>TRBJ2-7|TRBV27|NA
CASSLRRTYEQYF
>TRBJ1-2|TRBV7-8|NA
CASSPAGRGSGYTF
>TRBJ2-1|TRBV9|NA
CASSASGTSGGSYNEQFF
>TRBJ1-5|TRBV19|NA
CASSILKSGQGEGQPQHF
>TRBJ1-1|TRBV13|NA
CASSLKLGVENTEAFF
>TRBJ1-1|TRBV9|once
CASSEGTGEGRNTEAFF
>TRBJ2-7|TRBV2|NA
CASSEDLDYEQYF